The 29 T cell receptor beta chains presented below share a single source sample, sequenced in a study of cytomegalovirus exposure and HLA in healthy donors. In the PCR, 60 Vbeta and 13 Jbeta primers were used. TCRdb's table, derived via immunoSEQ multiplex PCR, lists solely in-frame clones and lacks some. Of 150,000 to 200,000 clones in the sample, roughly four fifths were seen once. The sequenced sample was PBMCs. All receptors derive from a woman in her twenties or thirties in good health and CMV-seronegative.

The CDR3 region has the DNA TGTGCCAGCAAGTGGCAGGGGTCTTTCTACGAGCAGTACTTC. It yields the protein CASKWQGSFYEQYF. The chain recombines TRBV27 with TRBJ2-7, with D possibly matching TRBD1 (6 bases). The CDR3 runs 14 residues. The germline V gene has CDR1 MNHEY and CDR2 SMNVEV (reference sequence). V lost 7 bases and J lost 3, with 16 bases in between.

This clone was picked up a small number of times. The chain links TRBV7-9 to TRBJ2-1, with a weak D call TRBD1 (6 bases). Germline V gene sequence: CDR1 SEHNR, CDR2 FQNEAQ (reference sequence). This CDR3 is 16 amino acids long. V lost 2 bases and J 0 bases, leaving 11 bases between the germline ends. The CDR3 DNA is TGTGCCAGCAGCTTAAACACAGGGAGCTCCTACAATGAGCAGTTCTTC. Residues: CASSLNTGSSYNEQFF.

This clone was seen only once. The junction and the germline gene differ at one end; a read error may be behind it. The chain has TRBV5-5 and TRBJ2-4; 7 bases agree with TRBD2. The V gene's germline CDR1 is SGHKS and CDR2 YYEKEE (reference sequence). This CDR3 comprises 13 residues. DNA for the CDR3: TGTGCCAGCAGCTGGGGGGAGGGGAACAGTCAGTACTTC. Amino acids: CASSWGEGNSQYF.

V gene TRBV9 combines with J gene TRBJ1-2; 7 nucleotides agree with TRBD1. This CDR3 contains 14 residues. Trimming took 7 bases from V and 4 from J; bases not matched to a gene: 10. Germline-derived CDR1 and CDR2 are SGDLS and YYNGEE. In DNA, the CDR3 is TGTGCCAGCCACGGGGCAGGGGGAATCTATGGCTACACCTTC. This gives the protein CASHGAGGIYGYTF.

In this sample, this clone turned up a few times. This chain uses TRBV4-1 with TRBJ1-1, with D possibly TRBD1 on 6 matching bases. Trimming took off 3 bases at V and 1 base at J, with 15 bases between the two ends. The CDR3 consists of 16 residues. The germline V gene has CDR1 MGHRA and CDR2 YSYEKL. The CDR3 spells CASSHTLGQRNTEAFF. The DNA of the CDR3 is TGCGCCAGCAGCCACACCCTCGGACAGAGGAACACTGAAGCTTTCTTT.

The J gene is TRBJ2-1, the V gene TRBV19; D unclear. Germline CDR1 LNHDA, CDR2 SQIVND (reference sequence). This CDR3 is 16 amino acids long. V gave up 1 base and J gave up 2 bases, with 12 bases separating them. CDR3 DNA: TGTGCCAGTAGTATAGCTTCTACCTTGACCTACAATGAGCAGTTCTTC. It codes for CASSIASTLTYNEQFF.

This chain's CDR3 is CASSSSGSGANVLTF. The CDR3 coding sequence is TGTGCCAGCAGTTCGTCAGGTTCCGGGGCCAACGTCCTGACTTTC. This chain connects TRBV6-6 to TRBJ2-6; D remains ambiguous. Germline CDR1 is MNHNY and CDR2 is SVGAGI (reference sequence). The V and J ends lost 4 bases and 4 bases respectively, with 11 bases between them. The CDR3 sequence is 15 residues long.

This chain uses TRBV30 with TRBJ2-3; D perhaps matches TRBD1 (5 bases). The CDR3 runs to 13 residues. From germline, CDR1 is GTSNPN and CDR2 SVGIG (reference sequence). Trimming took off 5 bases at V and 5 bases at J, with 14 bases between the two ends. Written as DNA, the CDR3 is TGTGCCTGGGACTGGGGCTCTGAAGATACGCAGTATTTT. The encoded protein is CAWDWGSEDTQYF.

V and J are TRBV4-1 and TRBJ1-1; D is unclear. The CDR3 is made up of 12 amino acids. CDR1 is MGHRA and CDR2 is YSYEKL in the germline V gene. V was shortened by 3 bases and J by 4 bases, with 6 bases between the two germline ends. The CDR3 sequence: CASSQRGTEAFF. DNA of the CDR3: TGCGCCAGCAGCCAGCGGGGCACTGAAGCTTTCTTT.

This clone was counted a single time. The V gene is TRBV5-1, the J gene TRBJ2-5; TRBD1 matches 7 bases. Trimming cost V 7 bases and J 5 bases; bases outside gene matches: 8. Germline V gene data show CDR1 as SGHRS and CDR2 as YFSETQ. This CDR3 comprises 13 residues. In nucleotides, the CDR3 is TGCGCCAGCCGACAGGGCGGTGCGGAGACCCAGTACTTC. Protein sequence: CASRQGGAETQYF.

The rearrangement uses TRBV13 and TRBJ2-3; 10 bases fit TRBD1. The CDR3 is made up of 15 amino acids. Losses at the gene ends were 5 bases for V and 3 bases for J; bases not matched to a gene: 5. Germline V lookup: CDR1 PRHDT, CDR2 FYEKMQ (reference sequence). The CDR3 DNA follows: TGTGCCAGCAGCAGCCGGGACAGGGGAACAGATACGCAGTATTTT. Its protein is CASSSRDRGTDTQYF.

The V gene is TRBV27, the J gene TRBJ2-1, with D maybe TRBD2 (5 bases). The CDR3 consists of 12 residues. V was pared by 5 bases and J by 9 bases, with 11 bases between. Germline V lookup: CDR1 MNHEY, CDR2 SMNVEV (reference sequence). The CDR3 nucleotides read TGTGCCAGCAGTCATCTTGCGGGTGAGCAGTTCTTC. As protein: CASSHLAGEQFF.

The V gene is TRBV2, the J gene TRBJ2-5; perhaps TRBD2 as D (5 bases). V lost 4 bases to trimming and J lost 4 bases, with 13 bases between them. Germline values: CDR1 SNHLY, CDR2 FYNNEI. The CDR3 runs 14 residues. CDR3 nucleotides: TGTGCCAGCAGTGGCACAGATGGAGGAGAGACCCAGTACTTC. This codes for CASSGTDGGETQYF.

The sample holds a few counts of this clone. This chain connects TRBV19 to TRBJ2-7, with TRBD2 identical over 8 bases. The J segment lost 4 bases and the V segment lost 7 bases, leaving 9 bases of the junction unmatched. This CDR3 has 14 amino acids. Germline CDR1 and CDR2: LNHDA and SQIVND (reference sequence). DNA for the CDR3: TGTGCCAGTAATCCGGGACTAGGTGGTTACGAGCAGTACTTC. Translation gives CASNPGLGGYEQYF.

The CDR3 is CASFPGTSGTDTQYF. CDR3 nucleotide sequence: TGTGCCAGCTTCCCCGGGACTAGCGGCACAGATACGCAGTATTTT. The rearrangement links TRBV6-5 to TRBJ2-3; 10 nucleotides match TRBD2. The CDR3 extends over 15 amino acids. Per the germline V gene, CDR1 is MNHEY and CDR2 is SVGAGI. Trimming at V came to 8 bases and at J to 1 base, leaving 6 bases not matched to a gene.

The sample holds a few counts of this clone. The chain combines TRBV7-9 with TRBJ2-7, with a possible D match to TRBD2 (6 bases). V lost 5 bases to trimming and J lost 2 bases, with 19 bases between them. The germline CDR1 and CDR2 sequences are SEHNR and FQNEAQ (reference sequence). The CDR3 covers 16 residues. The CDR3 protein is CASSPGAGRPTYEQYF. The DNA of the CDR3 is TGTGCCAGCAGCCCCGGGGCAGGGAGGCCGACCTACGAGCAGTACTTC.

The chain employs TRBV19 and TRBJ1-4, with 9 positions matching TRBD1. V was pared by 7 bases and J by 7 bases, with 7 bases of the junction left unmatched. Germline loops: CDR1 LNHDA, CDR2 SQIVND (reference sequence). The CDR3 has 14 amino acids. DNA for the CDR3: TGTGCCAGTACCGGGACAGGGATAAGTGAAAAACTGTTTTTT. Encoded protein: CASTGTGISEKLFF. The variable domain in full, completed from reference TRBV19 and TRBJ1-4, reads DGGITQSPKYLFRKEGQNVTLSCEQNLNHDAMYWYRQDPGQGLRLIYYSQIVNDFQKGDIAEGYSVSREKKESFPLTVTSAQKNPTAFYLCASTGTGISEKLFFGSGTQLSVL.

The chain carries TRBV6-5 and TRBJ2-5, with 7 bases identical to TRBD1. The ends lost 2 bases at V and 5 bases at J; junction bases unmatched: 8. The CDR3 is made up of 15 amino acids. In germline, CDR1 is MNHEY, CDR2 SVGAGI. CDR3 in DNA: TGTGCCAGCAGTTACCTGACAGGGCCAGCGGAGACCCAGTACTTC. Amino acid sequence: CASSYLTGPAETQYF.

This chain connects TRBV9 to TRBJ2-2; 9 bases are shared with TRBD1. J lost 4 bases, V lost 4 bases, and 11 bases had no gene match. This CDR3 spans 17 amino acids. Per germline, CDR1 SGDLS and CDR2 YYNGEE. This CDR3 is CASSQRTGEYITGELFF. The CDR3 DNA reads TGTGCCAGCAGCCAAAGGACAGGGGAGTACATCACCGGGGAGCTGTTTTTT. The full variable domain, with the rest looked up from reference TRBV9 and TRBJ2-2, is DSGVTQTPKHLITATGQRVTLRCSPRSGDLSVYWYQQSLDQGLQFLIQYYNGEERAKGNILERFSAQQFPDLHSELNLSSLELGDSALYFCASSQRTGEYITGELFFGEGSRLTVL.

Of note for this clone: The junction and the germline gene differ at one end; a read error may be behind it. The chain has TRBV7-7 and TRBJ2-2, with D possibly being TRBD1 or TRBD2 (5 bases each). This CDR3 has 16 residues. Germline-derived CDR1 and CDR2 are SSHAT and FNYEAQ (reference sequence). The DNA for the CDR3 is TGTGCTAGCAGCTTAGCGCTAGGGGCGAACACCGGGGAGCTGTTTTTT. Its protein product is CASSLALGANTGELFF. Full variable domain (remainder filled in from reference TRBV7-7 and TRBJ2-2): GAGVSQSPRYKVTKRGQDVTLRCDPISSHATLYWYQQALGQGPEFLTYFNYEAQPDKSGLPSDRFSAERPEGSISTLTIQRTEQRDSAMYRCASSLALGANTGELFFGEGSRLTVL.

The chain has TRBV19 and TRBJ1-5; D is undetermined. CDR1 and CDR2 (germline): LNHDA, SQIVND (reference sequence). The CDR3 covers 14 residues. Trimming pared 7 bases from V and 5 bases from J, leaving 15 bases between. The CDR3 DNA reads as TGTGCCAGTACCCGGTATATGGGAGATCAGCCCCAGCATTTT. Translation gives CASTRYMGDQPQHF.

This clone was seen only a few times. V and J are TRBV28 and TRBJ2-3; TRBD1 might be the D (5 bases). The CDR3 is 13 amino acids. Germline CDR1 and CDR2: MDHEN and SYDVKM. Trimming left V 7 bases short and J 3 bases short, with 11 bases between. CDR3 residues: CASTPRVTDTQYF. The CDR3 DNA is TGTGCCAGCACCCCCAGGGTTACAGATACGCAGTATTTT.

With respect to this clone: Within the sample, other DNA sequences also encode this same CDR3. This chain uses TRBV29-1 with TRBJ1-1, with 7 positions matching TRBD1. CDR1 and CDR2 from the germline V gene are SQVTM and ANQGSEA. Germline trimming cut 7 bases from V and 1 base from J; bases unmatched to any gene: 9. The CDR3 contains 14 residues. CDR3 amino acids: CSAKDRDRNTEAFF. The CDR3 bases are TGCAGCGCAAAAGACAGGGATAGGAACACTGAAGCTTTCTTT.

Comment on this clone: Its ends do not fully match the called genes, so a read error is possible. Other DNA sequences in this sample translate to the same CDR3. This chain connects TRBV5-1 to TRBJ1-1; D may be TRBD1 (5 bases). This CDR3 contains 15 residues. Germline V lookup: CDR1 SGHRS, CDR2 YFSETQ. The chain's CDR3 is CASSLAGVGGTEAFF. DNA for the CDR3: TGCGCTAGCAGCTTGGCCGGGGTGGGGGGGACTGAAGCTTTCTTT.

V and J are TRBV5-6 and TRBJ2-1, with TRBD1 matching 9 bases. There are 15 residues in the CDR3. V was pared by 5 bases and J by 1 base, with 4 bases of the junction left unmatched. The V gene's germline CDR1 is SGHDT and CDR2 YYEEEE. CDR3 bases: TGTGCCAGCAGGCTGACAGGGGGGTCCTACAATGAGCAGTTCTTC. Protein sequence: CASRLTGGSYNEQFF.

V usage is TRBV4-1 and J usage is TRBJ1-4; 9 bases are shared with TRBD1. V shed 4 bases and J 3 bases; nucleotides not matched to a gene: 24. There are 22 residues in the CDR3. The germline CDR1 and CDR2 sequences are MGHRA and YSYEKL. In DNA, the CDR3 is TGCGCCAGCAGCCTAAGGGTCTTAGAGGACAGGGGTGTGAGAGGAGCTAATGAAAAACTGTTTTTT. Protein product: CASSLRVLEDRGVRGANEKLFF.

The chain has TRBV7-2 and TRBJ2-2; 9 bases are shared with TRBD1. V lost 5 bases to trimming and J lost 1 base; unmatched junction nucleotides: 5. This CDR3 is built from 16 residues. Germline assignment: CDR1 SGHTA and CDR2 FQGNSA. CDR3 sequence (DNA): TGTGCCAGCAGCCAAACAGGGGGCGGGAACACCGGGGAGCTGTTTTTT. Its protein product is CASSQTGGGNTGELFF.

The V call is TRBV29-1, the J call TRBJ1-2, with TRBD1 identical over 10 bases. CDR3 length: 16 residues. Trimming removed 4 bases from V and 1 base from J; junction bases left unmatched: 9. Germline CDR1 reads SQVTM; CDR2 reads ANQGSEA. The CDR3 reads CSVGGTGAQGNYGYTF. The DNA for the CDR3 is TGCAGCGTTGGTGGGACAGGGGCGCAGGGTAACTATGGCTACACCTTC. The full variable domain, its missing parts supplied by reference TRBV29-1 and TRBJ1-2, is SAVISQKPSRDICQRGTSLTIQCQVDSQVTMMFWYRQQPGQSLTLIATANQGSEATYESGFVIDKFPISRPNLTFSTLTVSNMSPEDSSIYLCSVGGTGAQGNYGYTFGSGTRLTVV.

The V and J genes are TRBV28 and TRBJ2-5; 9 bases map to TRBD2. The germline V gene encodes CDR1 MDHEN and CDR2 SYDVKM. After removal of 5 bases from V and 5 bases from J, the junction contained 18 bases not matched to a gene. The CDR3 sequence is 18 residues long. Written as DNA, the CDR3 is TGTGCCAGCAGTCCCCGAGTAGCGGGAGAAGGGGTGTTGGAGACCCAGTACTTC. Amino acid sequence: CASSPRVAGEGVLETQYF.